The clone carrying this T cell receptor beta chain was counted many times. Its cognate antigen is unknown. This sample stems from a study of early T cells in non-severe SARS-CoV-2 infection. On the study more broadly: Sequencing input comprised bulk RNA from unsorted whole blood; chain pairing was not available. Study observations and caveats: Missing private and CD4 specificities, VDJdb matching favored anti-spike CD8 responses.

Separate cDNA molecules each had unique molecular identifiers attached to them. TCRdb reprocessed the 5' RACE reads via MiXCR and lists one record per CDR3 protein. The sample consists of 90,000 to 130,000 distinct CDR3 sequences, 9.5% to 13% of them appearing once. The sequenced sample was whole blood. The receptor was isolated from an adult who was a healthcare worker with PCR-confirmed SARS-CoV-2 infection or an uninfected control (not recorded which).

The CDR3 nucleotides read TGTGCCTGGATGCCGGGAGGGGTAGAAGCTTTCTTT. Encoded protein: CAWMPGGVEAFF. V and J are TRBV30 and TRBJ1-1; a weak D match, TRBD1 (5 bases). CDR3 length: 12 residues. The germline V gene has CDR1 GTSNPN and CDR2 SVGIG (reference sequence). The ends were cut back, 4 bases at V and 8 bases at J, with 14 bases in the middle.